This TCR beta chain was found in a study of blood T cell repertoires in COVID-19. Study-level information: Sites across the United States, Italy and Spain contributed samples from acute and convalescent COVID-19. From T cells, B-cell-depleted T cells, or PBMCs came the material, which was cDNA or gDNA.

Per the original methods: Reference gene primer amplification gave nucleated cell count estimates. Data came from immunoSEQ multiplex PCR; TCRdb stores just in-frame clones and leaves some out. V, J and clone size derive from that table, while D and trimming were established from the DNA sequence. This sample has fewer than 90,000 clones; roughly 90% occur once, and the top ten carry around 14%. Source material: peripheral blood. This clonotype was sampled from a male donor with acute or convalescent COVID-19.

In DNA, the CDR3 is TGTGCCAGCAGCTTGGAGACAGGGAAGACTGAAGCTTTCTTT. Translated: CASSLETGKTEAFF. V is TRBV5-6 and J is TRBJ1-1; 7 bases are shared with TRBD1. Germline V gene lookup returns CDR1 SGHDT and CDR2 YYEEEE. After removal of 0 bases from V and 5 bases from J, the junction contained 4 bases not matched to a gene. The CDR3 is 14 residues long.